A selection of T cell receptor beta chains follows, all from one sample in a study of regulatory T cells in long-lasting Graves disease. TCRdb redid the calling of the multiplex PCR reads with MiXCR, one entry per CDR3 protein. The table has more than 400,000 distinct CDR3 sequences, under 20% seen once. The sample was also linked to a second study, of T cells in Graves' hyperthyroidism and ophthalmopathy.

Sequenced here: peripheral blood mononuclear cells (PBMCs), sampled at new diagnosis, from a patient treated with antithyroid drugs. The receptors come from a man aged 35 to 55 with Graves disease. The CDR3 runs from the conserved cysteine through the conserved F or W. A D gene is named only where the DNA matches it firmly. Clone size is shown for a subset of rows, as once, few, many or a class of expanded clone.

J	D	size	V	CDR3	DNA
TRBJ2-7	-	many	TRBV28	CASSTTAVSSYEQYF	TGTGCCAGCAGCACGACAGCGGTGAGCTCCTACGAGCAGTACTTC
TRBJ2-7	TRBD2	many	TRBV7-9	CASSLVRAGGDYEQYF	TGTGCCAGCAGCTTAGTGAGGGCGGGAGGAGACTACGAGCAGTACTTC
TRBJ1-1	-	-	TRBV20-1	CSALRGPGTEAFF	TGCAGTGCCCTCAGGGGTCCGGGCACTGAAGCTTTCTTT
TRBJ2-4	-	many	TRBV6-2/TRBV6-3	CASIPVSSGLPLAKNIQYF	TGTGCCAGCATTCCCGTGTCCTCTGGTCTACCTCTAGCCAAAAACATTCAGTACTTC
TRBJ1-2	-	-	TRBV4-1	CASSQGGGGYGYTF	TGCGCCAGCAGCCAAGGAGGGGGGGGATATGGCTACACCTTC
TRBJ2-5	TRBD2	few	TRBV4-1	CASSHGTSGSQETQYF	TGCGCCAGCAGCCACGGGACTAGCGGATCCCAAGAGACCCAGTACTTC
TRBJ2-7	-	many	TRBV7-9	CASSPRLDGPYEQYF	TGTGCCAGCAGCCCCCGGCTGGACGGTCCCTACGAGCAGTACTTC
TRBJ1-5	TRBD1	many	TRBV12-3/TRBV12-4	CASSPDRGRVYGSNQPQHF	TGTGCCAGCAGTCCTGACAGGGGGCGAGTCTATGGCAGCAATCAGCCCCAGCATTTT
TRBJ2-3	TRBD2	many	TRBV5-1	CASSPGTSGLSADTQYF	TGCGCCAGCAGCCCCGGGACTAGCGGGCTTTCAGCAGATACGCAGTATTTT
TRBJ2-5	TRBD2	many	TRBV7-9	CASSLVLSTSGSETQYF	TGTGCCAGCAGCTTAGTTCTCTCGACTAGCGGTTCGGAGACCCAGTACTTC
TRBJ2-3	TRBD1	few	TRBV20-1	CSALDRSDTQYF	TGCAGTGCCCTGGACAGGTCAGATACGCAGTATTTT
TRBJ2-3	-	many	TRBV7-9	CASSPPDFRADTQYF	TGTGCCAGCAGCCCCCCGGATTTTAGGGCAGATACGCAGTATTTT
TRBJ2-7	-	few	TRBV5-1	CASSLIGPSHEQYF	TGCGCCAGCAGCTTGATCGGTCCGTCCCACGAGCAGTACTTC
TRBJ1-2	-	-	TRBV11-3	CASSDGREPFYGYTF	TGTGCCAGCAGCGATGGGCGGGAGCCTTTCTATGGCTACACCTTC
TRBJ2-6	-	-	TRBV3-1	CASSPSGVFSGANVLTF	TGTGCCAGCAGCCCCTCTGGAGTCTTCTCTGGGGCCAACGTCCTGACTTTC
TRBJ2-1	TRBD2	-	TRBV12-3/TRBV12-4	CASSPATRDSGSYLDNEQFF	TGTGCCAGCAGTCCCGCGACGCGGGATAGCGGGAGTTACTTAGATAATGAGCAGTTCTTC
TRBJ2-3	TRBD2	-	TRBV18	CASSSVIAGDSDTQYF	TGTGCCAGCTCATCCGTCATAGCGGGAGACTCAGATACGCAGTATTTT
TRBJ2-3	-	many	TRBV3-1	CASSHRGGEVDTQYF	TGTGCCAGCAGCCACCGTGGGGGCGAAGTAGATACGCAGTATTTT
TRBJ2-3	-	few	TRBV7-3	CASSFSSLRGIRSTDTQYF	TGTGCCAGCAGCTTTTCCTCGTTGAGGGGGATACGATCCACAGATACGCAGTATTTT
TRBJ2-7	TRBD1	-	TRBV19	CAITPRDRGRGYEQYF	TGTGCCATTACCCCCCGGGACAGGGGGCGAGGATACGAGCAGTACTTC
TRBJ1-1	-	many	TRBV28	CASQPGGARTEAFF	TGTGCCAGCCAACCCGGGGGGGCGAGGACTGAAGCTTTCTTT
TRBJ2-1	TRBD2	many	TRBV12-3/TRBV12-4	CASRPGLAGGRYNEQFF	TGTGCCAGCAGGCCGGGACTAGCGGGAGGCCGTTACAATGAGCAGTTCTTC
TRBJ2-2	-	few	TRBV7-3	CASSHTRSGELFF	TGTGCCAGCAGCCACACTAGGAGTGGGGAGCTGTTTTTT
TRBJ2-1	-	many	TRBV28	CASSLKIMGFYNEQFF	TGTGCCAGCAGTTTAAAGATAATGGGTTTTTACAATGAGCAGTTCTTC
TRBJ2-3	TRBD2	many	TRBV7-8	CASTPASGTDTQYF	TGTGCCAGCACCCCGGCTAGCGGTACAGATACGCAGTATTTT
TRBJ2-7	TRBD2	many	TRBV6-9	CASSYSFTSGEGAYEQYF	TGTGCCAGCAGTTACTCCTTCACTAGCGGGGAGGGAGCCTACGAGCAGTACTTC
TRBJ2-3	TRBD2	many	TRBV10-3	CAISELAGGPDTQYF	TGTGCCATCAGTGAACTAGCGGGAGGGCCAGATACGCAGTATTTT
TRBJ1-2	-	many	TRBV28	CASSSQGSGYYGYTF	TGTGCCAGCAGTTCCCAGGGTTCTGGGTACTATGGCTACACCTTC
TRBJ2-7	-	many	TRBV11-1	CASSPAQALLYEQYF	TGTGCCAGCAGCCCCGCACAGGCTCTCCTCTACGAGCAGTACTTC
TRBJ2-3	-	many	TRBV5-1	CASSLRPGLGDTQYF	TGCGCCAGCAGCTTGAGGCCGGGATTAGGAGATACGCAGTATTTT
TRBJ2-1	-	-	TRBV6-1	CASSEQSLGLYNEQFF	TGTGCCAGCAGTGAACAATCCCTCGGGCTCTACAATGAGCAGTTCTTC
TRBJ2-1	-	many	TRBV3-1	CASSLRGAAYNEQFF	TGTGCCAGCAGCCTACGCGGGGCCGCCTACAATGAGCAGTTCTTC
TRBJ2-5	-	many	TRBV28	CASSTPTGQETQYF	TGTGCCAGCAGTACCCCTACAGGACAAGAGACCCAGTACTTC
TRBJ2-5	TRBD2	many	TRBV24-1	CATSDPSGSFVETQYF	TGTGCCACCAGTGATCCTAGCGGGAGTTTCGTAGAGACCCAGTACTTC
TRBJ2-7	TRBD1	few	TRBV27	CASGKRQGSYEQYF	TGTGCCAGCGGGAAGAGACAGGGCTCCTACGAGCAGTACTTC
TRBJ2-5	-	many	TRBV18	CASSPPRPSETQYF	TGTGCCAGCTCACCACCCCGGCCTTCGGAGACCCAGTACTTC
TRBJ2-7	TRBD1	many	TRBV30	CAWSPDRVEQYF	TGTGCCTGGAGTCCCGACAGGGTTGAACAGTACTTC
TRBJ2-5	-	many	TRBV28	CASSLPAALETQYF	TGTGCCAGCAGCCTCCCAGCTGCCCTAGAGACCCAGTACTTC
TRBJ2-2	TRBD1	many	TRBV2	CASRPNRGITGELFF	TGTGCCAGCAGACCGAACAGGGGCATCACCGGGGAGCTGTTTTTT
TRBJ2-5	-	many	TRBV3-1	CASSRDRGLQETQYF	TGTGCCAGCAGCCGGGACCGCGGGTTGCAAGAGACCCAGTACTTC
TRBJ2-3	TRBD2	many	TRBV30	CAWRLAGSTDTQYF	TGTGCCTGGAGACTAGCGGGGAGCACAGATACGCAGTATTTT